This T cell receptor beta chain was recorded in a study of blood T cell repertoires in COVID-19. In the study overall: Some COVID-19 samples were acute and others convalescent; all came from the United States, Italy and Spain. Nucleic acid was either cDNA or gDNA, and it came from T cells, B-cell-depleted T cells, or PBMCs.

Patients in Seattle were enrolled during active infection, then followed longitudinally. V lost 3 bases to trimming and J lost 10 bases; unmatched junction nucleotides: 5. This CDR3 region has 13 residues. Germline V gives CDR1 MNHEY, CDR2 SMNVEV (reference sequence). Authors' analysis steps: It was from reference gene primer amplification that nucleated cell counts were estimated. TCRdb keeps only in-frame clones here, not all; method: immunoSEQ multiplex PCR. Clonal size and the V and J genes are those of that table, whereas D and trimming came from the DNA. This repertoire shows 200,000 to 300,000 clones, about four fifths found once; its top ten account for roughly 8%.

J is TRBJ1-4 and V is TRBV27, with 7 nucleotides matching TRBD1. This sequence originates from a woman of 80 years or more with COVID-19, enrolled during active disease. The source material was peripheral blood. Written as DNA, the CDR3 is TGTGCCAGCAGTTTGAGACAGGGTCTAAAACTGTTTTTT. Its protein is CASSLRQGLKLFF.